This T cell receptor beta chain derives from a study of blood T cell repertoires in COVID-19. As for the study in general: Collection of acute and convalescent COVID-19 samples took place in the United States, Italy and Spain. Sources were T cells, B-cell-depleted T cells, or PBMCs; the material itself was cDNA or gDNA.

In the original processing: For nucleated cells, counts were estimated from reference gene primer amplification. Data came from immunoSEQ multiplex PCR; TCRdb stores just in-frame clones and leaves some out. That table is the source of V, J and clone size, and D and trimming were worked out from the DNA. The sample contains under 450,000 clones, 81% of which appear only once. The CDR3 is made up of 16 amino acids. The V and J ends lost 1 base and 5 bases respectively, with 17 bases between them. CDR1 and CDR2 (germline): MGHRA, YSYEKL. The rearrangement uses TRBV4-1 and TRBJ2-5, with D maybe TRBD2 (7 bases). The sequenced sample consisted of peripheral blood. The TCR originated in a human donor with acute or convalescent COVID-19. The donor label of this sample is uncertain. Written as DNA, the CDR3 is TGCGCCAGCAGCCAAGCCGGGACTGCGGGGGCCGAGACCCAGTACTTC. Encoded protein: CASSQAGTAGAETQYF.